This T cell receptor beta chain was recovered during a study of blood T cell repertoires in COVID-19 (TCRdb year 2020). The study in broad terms: Samples from collaborators originated in the United States, Italy and Spain and spanned both the acute and convalescent phases of COVID-19. The material from the prospective study consisted of cDNA or gDNA derived from T cells, B-cell-depleted T cells, or PBMCs. Subjects who had been exposed to COVID-19, were actively infected with it, or had recovered from it provided the deeply sampled blood TCRbeta repertoires that made up the dataset. The repertoires were made available in a free public database intended to serve as a resource for research on the immune response to SARS-CoV-2. Samples came from the ongoing ImmuneRACE study (first 160 participants) plus 1,254 subjects from 6 global collaborators. Sample metadata almost always included a de-identified subject ID, COVID-19 status, age in years and sex. Where available, HLA class I and class II types were obtained from metadata supplied by the sample provider rather than from assay-based typing. Overall study outcomes, separate from this receptor: Clinical and demographic metadata were provided uncurated, with the amount varying by source and participant.

In this sample, this clone turned up a few times. Its antigen remains undetermined. Base qualities are not recorded, but no much larger clone differs from it by a single base. TCRbeta CDR3 regions were amplified from genomic DNA by means of the immunoSEQ Assay, a bias-controlled multiplex PCR. Per the source publication's procedure: The number of nucleated cells in each sample was estimated by amplification of reference gene primers within the assay. To quantify the absolute abundance of each unique TCRbeta CDR3 rearrangement, sequence reads were collapsed and filtered. Productive Simpson clonality was computed per sample as the square root of Simpson's diversity index over productive rearrangements. TCRdb limited this immuneACCESS table to in-frame rearrangements with V and J called. A share of clones is missing; checked studies link under half to unresolved V genes, and the rest is unexplained. V and J calls and clone size are copied from that table; D and trimming were computed from the DNA. Across this sample there are roughly 380,000 clones, with 89% seen only once. Of the sample, 1.5% to 1.9% is held by the ten largest clones.

One collaborating source in Seattle enrolled patients during active infection and followed them longitudinally through the course of disease. Whole blood was collected in K2EDTA tubes by collaborating institutions according to the institutions' own protocols. For TCRbeta analysis, collaborators shipped samples in one of three forms: frozen whole blood, isolated PBMCs, or DNA extracted from either of those sample types. V is shortened by 0 bases, J by 4 bases, and the region joining them spans 13 bases. Including the terminal cysteine and phenylalanine, the CDR3 comprises 15 residues. The entry retains the CDR3 DNA only, 45 bases that are in frame from base 1. The germline V gene yields SGHRS for CDR1 and YFSETQ for CDR2.

The source is a woman in her forties with COVID-19, enrolled during active disease. Sequences were obtained from peripheral blood. The rearranged segments are TRBV5-1 and TRBJ1-1; the D region possibly corresponds to TRBD1 (5 bases align). The CDR3 sequence is CASSLAGGGSTEAFF. The DNA reads as follows: TGCGCCAGCAGCTTGGCCGGCGGGGGTAGCACTGAAGCTTTCTTT.